This entry lists 22 T cell receptor beta chains sequenced from one sample in a study of blood T cell repertoires in COVID-19. Sequencing was performed with immunoSEQ multiplex PCR; in TCRdb, only in-frame clones are kept and a portion is missing. The repertoire holds around 78,000 clones, with about 81% as singletons. The sequencing input was peripheral blood. These receptors all stem from a human donor in a cohort sampled during active COVID-19.

The chain combines TRBV10-2 with TRBJ2-7, with D possibly matching TRBD2 (5 bases). Per germline, CDR1 WSHSY and CDR2 SAAADI. V dropped 6 bases and J dropped 0 bases, with 12 bases sitting between them. The CDR3 covers 14 residues. CDR3 residues: CASRTTIVSYEQYF. The CDR3 bases are TGCGCCAGCAGGACGACTATCGTCTCCTACGAGCAGTACTTC.

The chain has TRBV7-8 and TRBJ1-6; 9 bases map to TRBD1. Germline V lookup: CDR1 SGHVS, CDR2 FQNEAQ. V trimming: 3 bases; J trimming: 9 bases; junction bases outside the gene matches: 6. CDR3 size: 15 residues. The CDR3 spells CASSLARQGGSPLHF. As DNA, the CDR3 is TGTGCCAGCAGCTTGGCTAGACAGGGGGGTTCACCCCTCCACTTT. Full variable domain (outside the CDR3, taken from reference TRBV7-8 and TRBJ1-6): GAGVSQSPRYKVAKRGQDVALRCDPISGHVSLFWYQQALGQGPEFLTYFQNEAQLDKSGLPSDRFFAERPEGSVSTLKIQRTQQEDSAVYLCASSLARQGGSPLHFGNGTRLTVT.

DNA of the CDR3: TGTGCCAGTAGTATAGAAGTGTCGGGCGGGGTCGGAGGGGCCAACGTCCTGACTTTC. Translation gives CASSIEVSGGVGGANVLTF. The chain combines TRBV19 with TRBJ2-6; TRBD2 is a possible D gene (6 bases). The CDR3 is 19 amino acids. CDR1 is LNHDA, CDR2 SQIVND, per germline (reference sequence). Trimming cost V 0 bases and J 4 bases, with 19 bases left between them.

Comment on this clone: The same CDR3 arises from other DNA sequences in this sample as well. V usage is TRBV3-1 (or the pseudogene TRBV3-2) and J usage is TRBJ2-1; 11 nucleotides line up with TRBD2. The CDR3 extends over 14 amino acids. CDR1 is LGHDT, CDR2 YNNKEL, per germline (reference sequence). V was clipped by 1 base and J by 7 bases; unmatched bases: 0. The CDR3 spells CASSQGLAGNEQFF. The DNA for the CDR3 is TGTGCCAGCAGCCAAGGACTAGCGGGAAATGAGCAGTTCTTC.

This rearrangement joins TRBV19 to TRBJ1-5; 7 nucleotides align to TRBD1. Germline V CDR1 and CDR2: LNHDA, SQIVND (reference sequence). With 4 bases clipped from V and 0 bases from J, the junction kept 3 bases outside the gene matches. The CDR3 contains 15 residues. Here the CDR3 DNA reads TGTGCCAGTAGTAAGGACAGGAATAGCAATCAGCCCCAGCATTTT. As protein: CASSKDRNSNQPQHF.

This clone was observed a handful of times. The chain carries TRBV19 and TRBJ2-7; D perhaps matches TRBD1 (6 bases). The CDR3 loop spans 13 amino acids. The V end lost 4 bases, the J end lost 4 bases, and 11 bases lay between the germline ends. The germline V gene has CDR1 LNHDA and CDR2 SQIVND (reference sequence). CDR3 bases: TGTGCCAGTAGTACTAAACAGGGTTACGAGCAGTACTTC. It yields the protein CASSTKQGYEQYF. The entire variable domain, with the rest obtained from reference TRBV19 and TRBJ2-7, is as follows: DGGITQSPKYLFRKEGQNVTLSCEQNLNHDAMYWYRQDPGQGLRLIYYSQIVNDFQKGDIAEGYSVSREKKESFPLTVTSAQKNPTAFYLCASSTKQGYEQYFGPGTRLTVT.

The chain joins TRBV19 to TRBJ2-5; D is unresolved. Trimming removed 2 bases at V and 4 bases at J, with 17 bases between. The CDR3 is 16 amino acids. From germline, CDR1 is LNHDA and CDR2 SQIVND (reference sequence). The CDR3 loop is CASSISWSRFRETQYF. CDR3 sequence (DNA): TGTGCCAGTAGTATAAGTTGGAGTCGTTTCCGAGAGACCCAGTACTTC.

The rearrangement joins TRBV5-1 to TRBJ1-2; D not resolved. CDR3 length equals 14 residues. Germline values: CDR1 SGHRS, CDR2 YFSETQ. V lost 0 bases and J 8 bases, leaving 14 bases between the germline ends. The DNA for the CDR3 is TGCGCCAGCAGCTTGGAGCAGGACTCGGGGGGCTACACCTTC. Translated, it gives CASSLEQDSGGYTF. Based on the CDR3 plus reference TRBV5-1 and TRBJ1-2, the full variable domain is KAGVTQTPRYLIKTRGQQVTLSCSPISGHRSVSWYQQTPGQGLQFLFEYFSETQRNKGNFPGRFSGRQFSNSRSEMNVSTLELGDSALYLCASSLEQDSGGYTFGSGTRLTVV.

The CDR3 DNA follows: TGTGCCAGCAGCTTATCGGACAGCAACTATGGCTACACCTTC. Protein: CASSLSDSNYGYTF. The chain employs TRBV7-9 and TRBJ1-2, with D perhaps matching TRBD1 (6 bases). The CDR3 totals 14 residues. Trimming pared 2 bases from V and 2 bases from J, leaving 9 bases between. Germline values: CDR1 SEHNR, CDR2 FQNEAQ (reference sequence).

The rearrangement links TRBV4-1 to TRBJ1-4, with 8 bases aligning to TRBD1. The CDR3 sequence is 17 residues long. Germline V lookup: CDR1 MGHRA, CDR2 YSYEKL. The V segment lost 3 bases and the J segment 0 bases; nucleotides outside the gene matches: 6. CDR3: CASSQEDRVTTNEKLFF. The CDR3 region has the DNA TGCGCCAGCAGCCAGGAGGACAGGGTGACAACTAATGAAAAACTGTTTTTT.

The chain has TRBV19 and TRBJ2-3; 10 bases map to TRBD2. Trimming took 1 base from V and 5 from J; bases not matched to a gene: 12. The length of the CDR3 is 18 residues. Per the germline V gene, CDR1 is LNHDA and CDR2 is SQIVND (reference sequence). CDR3 sequence reads: CASSIAPLVAGGGDTQYF. CDR3 coding DNA: TGTGCCAGTAGTATAGCCCCCCTGGTAGCGGGGGGCGGAGATACGCAGTATTTT.

V is TRBV3-1 (or the pseudogene TRBV3-2) and J is TRBJ2-5; D is unclear. Trimming took off 0 bases at V and 4 bases at J, with 9 bases between the two ends. The CDR3 contains 14 residues. The germline V gene encodes CDR1 LGHDT and CDR2 YNNKEL (reference sequence). CDR3: CASSQETGGETQYF. In DNA form, the CDR3 reads TGTGCCAGCAGCCAAGAGACGGGTGGAGAGACCCAGTACTTC.

The chain employs TRBV7-9 and TRBJ2-7; 8 bases line up with TRBD2. After removal of 1 base from V and 6 bases from J, the junction contained 8 bases not matched to a gene. The CDR3 loop spans 15 amino acids. In germline, CDR1 is SEHNR, CDR2 FQNEAQ (reference sequence). The CDR3 bases are TGTGCCAGCAGCTTAGTAGGGCGGGGGGTTTCCGAGCAGTACTTC. Translation: CASSLVGRGVSEQYF.

The chain links TRBV20-1 to TRBJ2-1, with TRBD2 matching 9 bases. The V gene end was trimmed by 3 bases and the J gene end by 9 bases; junction bases not matched to a gene: 6. The length of the CDR3 is 13 residues. CDR1 is DFQATT, CDR2 SNEGSKA, per germline (reference sequence). CDR3 sequence: CSASLTSGGEQFF. The CDR3 DNA reads as TGCAGTGCTAGTCTGACTAGCGGTGGTGAGCAGTTCTTC.

This chain links TRBV19 with TRBJ1-2; 7 bases are a match to TRBD1. The junction had 18 bases not matched to a gene; V was cut back by 6 bases and J by 8 bases. Germline CDR1 LNHDA, CDR2 SQIVND (reference sequence). The CDR3 loop spans 16 amino acids. The CDR3 nucleotides are TGTGCCAGTAGCGACACAATCAAGACAGGGATGCTCGGCTACACCTTC. It translates to CASSDTIKTGMLGYTF. The full variable domain, in which reference TRBV19 and TRBJ1-2 provide the parts outside the CDR3, is DGGITQSPKYLFRKEGQNVTLSCEQNLNHDAMYWYRQDPGQGLRLIYYSQIVNDFQKGDIAEGYSVSREKKESFPLTVTSAQKNPTAFYLCASSDTIKTGMLGYTFGSGTRLTVV.

The chain employs TRBV4-2 and TRBJ1-2, with a possible D match to TRBD1 (5 bases). Trimming left V 4 bases short and J 4 bases short, with 10 bases between. The CDR3 covers 13 residues. CDR1 is LGHNA and CDR2 is YNFKEQ in the germline V gene. For the CDR3, the DNA is TGTGCCAGCAGCCTGGGGGGGGTCTATGGCTACACCTTC. Encoded protein: CASSLGGVYGYTF.

A few counts support this clone. The chain joins TRBV19 to TRBJ1-5, with unresolved D. Trimming stripped 5 bases from V and 0 bases from J, with 11 bases between. Germline lookup yields CDR1 LNHDA and CDR2 SQIVND (reference sequence). The CDR3 covers 15 residues. The chain's CDR3 is CASSFTVYSNQPQHF. The CDR3 DNA reads TGTGCCAGTAGTTTCACAGTTTATAGCAATCAGCCCCAGCATTTT.

V and J are TRBV5-1 and TRBJ2-7; TRBD2 aligns across 8 bases. The CDR3 runs to 15 residues. The V gene end was trimmed by 0 bases and the J gene end by 6 bases; junction bases not matched to a gene: 8. The germline V gene has CDR1 SGHRS and CDR2 YFSETQ. The CDR3 coding sequence is TGCGCCAGCAGCTTGGCCGGCGGGGGGCCCCCCGAGCAGTACTTC. Translated: CASSLAGGGPPEQYF.

The V and J genes are TRBV11-2 and TRBJ2-7; possibly TRBD1 for D (6 bases). Deletions cut 4 bases from V and 6 bases from J, with 16 bases between. Germline CDR1 SGHAT, CDR2 FQNNGV. The CDR3 is made up of 14 amino acids. The CDR3 DNA sequence: TGTGCCAGCAGCTCCTCCGTCGCCAGGGGCGAGCAGTACTTC. The encoded protein is CASSSSVARGEQYF.

The chain uses TRBV5-1 and TRBJ1-5; perhaps TRBD1 as D (5 bases). V lost 0 bases to trimming and J lost 5 bases, with 9 bases between them. This CDR3 comprises 14 residues. The germline V gene has CDR1 SGHRS and CDR2 YFSETQ. CDR3 protein: CASSLAGNDQPQHF. The CDR3 DNA reads TGCGCCAGCAGCTTGGCAGGGAATGATCAGCCCCAGCATTTT.

The J gene is TRBJ2-7, the V gene TRBV5-1, with D possibly matching TRBD1 (5 bases). Germline CDR1 SGHRS, CDR2 YFSETQ. V gave up 0 bases and J gave up 3 bases, with 13 bases separating them. CDR3 length equals 15 residues. The DNA for the CDR3 is TGCGCCAGCAGCTTGGTGCCAGGGTCCTTCTACGAGCAGTACTTC. Its protein is CASSLVPGSFYEQYF.

The chain joins TRBV5-1 to TRBJ2-3, with 13 bases aligning to TRBD2. Germline lookup yields CDR1 SGHRS and CDR2 YFSETQ. Unmatched junction bases numbered 11, after V lost 4 bases and J lost 6 bases. CDR3 length equals 17 residues. The CDR3 sequence: CASSITSGGAVFDTQYF. Written as DNA, the CDR3 is TGCGCCAGCAGCATAACTAGCGGGGGGGCAGTCTTTGATACGCAGTATTTT. The variable domain in full, completed from reference TRBV5-1 and TRBJ2-3, reads KAGVTQTPRYLIKTRGQQVTLSCSPISGHRSVSWYQQTPGQGLQFLFEYFSETQRNKGNFPGRFSGRQFSNSRSEMNVSTLELGDSALYLCASSITSGGAVFDTQYFGPGTRLTVL.